Following are 9 T cell receptor beta chains from one sample sequenced in a study of T cells in Graves' hyperthyroidism and ophthalmopathy. Researchers amplified the TCR beta CDR3 regions from RNA transcripts. TCR CDR3 underwent first-round RT-PCR with the HTBI primer set. TCRdb re-analysed the multiplex PCR reads in MiXCR, keeping a single row per CDR3 protein. Of about 360,000 distinct CDR3 sequences listed, roughly 13% were seen once; the top ten hold roughly 9.2%. The sample comprised blood. The receptors here all came from a young woman with Graves' hyperthyroidism.

The J gene is TRBJ2-1, the V gene TRBV25-1; 10 bases align to TRBD2. The V and J ends lost 5 bases and 12 bases, in that order; junction bases with no gene match: 7. The CDR3 covers 13 residues. The germline V gene encodes CDR1 MGHDK and CDR2 SYGVNS. The CDR3 bases are TGTGCCAGCAGTCCTAGCGGGAGAATATGGCAGTTCTTC. Protein: CASSPSGRIWQFF.

This clonotype has a count of ten or more. This sequence joins TRBV7-8 and TRBJ1-5, with D unresolved. This CDR3 is built from 14 residues. The germline V and J ends were trimmed by 2 bases and 3 bases, with 8 bases remaining between them. CDR1 is SGHVS, CDR2 FQNEAQ, per germline. The CDR3 nucleotides read TGTGCCAGCAGCTTATCGGCTGACAATCAGCCCCAGCATTTT. Translating gives CASSLSADNQPQHF.

This clonotype was detected only a few times. One base away lies a much larger clone, so this may be a sequencing read error. The chain has TRBV6-2 or TRBV6-3 and TRBJ1-2; D gene unclear. Germline V gives CDR1 MNHEY, CDR2 SVGEGT. With 8 bases removed from V and 4 bases from J, the gap between germline ends came to 17 bases. The CDR3 has 14 amino acids. The CDR3 coding sequence is TGTGCCAGCGCCCCCTTGGCAGACGGCTATGGCTACACCTTC. Protein product: CASAPLADGYGYTF.

In this sample, this clonotype turned up many times. The gene calls are TRBV29-1 and TRBJ2-1, with D tentatively TRBD1 or TRBD2 (5 bases each). The CDR3 spans 15 residues. Germline CDR1 and CDR2: SQVTM and ANQGSEA. Trimming shortened V by 3 bases and J by 6 bases, and 18 bases separated the two germline ends. CDR3 sequence: CSVDSPRGVGNEQFF. The CDR3 nucleotides are TGCAGCGTTGACTCACCAAGGGGAGTGGGCAATGAGCAGTTCTTC.

As regards this clonotype: One end of the junction does not line up with germline, which may come from a read error. This chain links TRBV5-1 with TRBJ2-1, with unresolved D. CDR1 and CDR2 from the germline V gene are SGHRS and YFSETQ. The CDR3 totals 15 residues. The CDR3, as DNA: TGTGCCAGCAGCTTAAAGCGAGGAGCCTACAATGAGCAGTTCTTC. This encodes CASSLKRGAYNEQFF.

The gene calls are TRBV9 and TRBJ2-1; no definite D call. This CDR3 has 13 residues. Trimming left V 4 bases short and J 6 bases short, with 11 bases between. Germline lookup yields CDR1 SGDLS and CDR2 YYNGEE. CDR3 DNA sequence: TGTGCCAGCAGCACTATTCAATTCAATGAGCAGTTCTTC. Amino acids: CASSTIQFNEQFF.

This clonotype has ten or more counts. DNA of the CDR3: TGTGCCAGCAGCTCCAGCGGGTACACAGATACGCAGTATTTT. Protein sequence: CASSSSGYTDTQYF. The chain links TRBV6-2 or TRBV6-3 to TRBJ2-3; perhaps TRBD2 as D (6 bases). Germline loops: CDR1 MNHEY, CDR2 SVGEGT. The CDR3 is 14 amino acids. The V end was cut by 6 bases, the J end by 2 bases, with 12 bases between.

This clonotype occurred many times. This chain links TRBV2 with TRBJ1-1, with 7 bases fitting TRBD1. The CDR3 has 15 amino acids. The germline CDR1 and CDR2 sequences are SNHLY and FYNNEI. Trimming cost V 3 bases and J 1 base; bases outside gene matches: 5. CDR3 amino acids: CASSEQGVENTEAFF. The DNA of the CDR3 is TGTGCCAGCAGTGAGCAGGGGGTGGAGAACACTGAAGCTTTCTTT.

Ten or more counts support this clonotype. The chain is built from TRBV4-1 and TRBJ2-3, with a possible D match to TRBD1 (5 bases). CDR1 is MGHRA and CDR2 is YSYEKL in the germline V gene. Trimming took off 2 bases at V and 3 bases at J, with 15 bases between the two ends. The CDR3 totals 16 residues. The CDR3 coding sequence is TGCGCCAGCAGCCAAAGTACAGGACCAGAAACAGATACGCAGTATTTT. This codes for CASSQSTGPETDTQYF.